Sequencing of this T cell receptor (beta chain) was carried out in a study of T cells in Graves' hyperthyroidism and ophthalmopathy. The germline V gene has CDR1 DFQATT and CDR2 SNEGSKA (reference sequence). CDR3 size: 14 residues. Trimming took 3 bases from V and 2 from J; bases not matched to a gene: 5. Amplified regions were TCR beta CDR3 sequences from RNA transcripts. First-round RT-PCR of the TCR CDR3 relied on the HTBI primer set. MiXCR was run by TCRdb on the multiplex PCR reads, yielding one entry per CDR3 protein. The repertoire holds under 40,000 distinct CDR3 sequences, around 50% seen once, with 20% to 30% in the top ten.

The chain links TRBV20-1 to TRBJ2-3; 7 bases agree with TRBD2. The sequence was collected from a woman aged 40 to 50 with Graves' ophthalmopathy. Specimen: blood. The CDR3 DNA reads TGCAGTGCTAGTCAGCGGGGTAACACAGATACGCAGTATTTT. Its translation: CSASQRGNTDTQYF.